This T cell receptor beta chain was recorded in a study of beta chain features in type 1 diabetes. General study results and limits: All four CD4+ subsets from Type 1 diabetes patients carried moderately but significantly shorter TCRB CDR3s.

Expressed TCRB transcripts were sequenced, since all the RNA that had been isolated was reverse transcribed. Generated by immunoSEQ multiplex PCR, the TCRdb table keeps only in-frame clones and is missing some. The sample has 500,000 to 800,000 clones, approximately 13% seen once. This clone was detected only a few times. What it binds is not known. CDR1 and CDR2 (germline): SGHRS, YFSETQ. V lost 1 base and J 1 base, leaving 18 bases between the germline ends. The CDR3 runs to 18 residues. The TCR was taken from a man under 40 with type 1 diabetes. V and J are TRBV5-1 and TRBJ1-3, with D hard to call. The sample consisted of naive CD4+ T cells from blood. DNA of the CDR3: TGCGCCAGCAGCTTGTCCACCCTCCCCCCTGAATCTGGAAACACCATATATTTT. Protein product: CASSLSTLPPESGNTIYF.